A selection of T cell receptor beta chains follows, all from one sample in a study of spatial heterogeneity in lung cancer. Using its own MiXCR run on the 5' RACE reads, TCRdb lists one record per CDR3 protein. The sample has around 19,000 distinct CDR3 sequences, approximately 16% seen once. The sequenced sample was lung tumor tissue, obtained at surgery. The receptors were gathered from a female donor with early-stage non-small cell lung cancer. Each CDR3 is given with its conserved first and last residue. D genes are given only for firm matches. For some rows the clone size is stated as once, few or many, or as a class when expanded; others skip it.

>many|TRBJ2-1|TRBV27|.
CASNKGLPGTYNEQFF
TGTGCCAGCAATAAGGGACTCCCCGGGACCTACAATGAGCAGTTCTTC
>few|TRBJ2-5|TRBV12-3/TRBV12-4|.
CASSSSRREWETQYF
TGTGCCAGCAGTTCCTCGAGGAGGGAATGGGAGACCCAGTACTTC
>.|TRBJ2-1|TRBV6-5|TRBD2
CASSYTFPGLAEREQFF
TGTGCCAGCAGTTACACCTTTCCGGGACTAGCAGAACGTGAGCAGTTCTTC
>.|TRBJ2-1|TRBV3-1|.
CASSQQSEQFF
TGTGCCAGCAGCCAACAGAGTGAGCAGTTCTTC
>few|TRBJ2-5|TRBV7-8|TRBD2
CASSSVGGGGETQYF
TGTGCCAGCAGCTCCGTCGGCGGCGGGGGAGAGACCCAGTACTTC
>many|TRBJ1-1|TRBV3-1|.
CASSPGYTEAFF
TGTGCCAGCAGCCCGGGGTACACTGAAGCTTTCTTT
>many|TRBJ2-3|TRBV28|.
CASSPLGGTTDTQYF
TGTGCCAGCAGCCCGCTGGGCGGAACCACAGATACGCAGTATTTT
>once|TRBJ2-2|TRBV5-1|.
CASRLQGRNTGELFF
TGCGCCAGCAGATTGCAGGGCCGGAACACCGGGGAGCTGTTTTTT
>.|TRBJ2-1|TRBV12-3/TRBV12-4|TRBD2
CASSLDGRAGDEQFF
TGTGCCAGCAGTTTAGACGGGAGGGCCGGGGATGAGCAGTTCTTC
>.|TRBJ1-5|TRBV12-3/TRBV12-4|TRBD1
CASGGTGGNQPQHF
TGTGCCAGCGGCGGGACAGGGGGCAATCAGCCCCAGCATTTT
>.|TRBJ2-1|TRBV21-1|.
CASSLPRLAREFTYNEQFF
TGTGCCAGCAGCCTGCCCCGACTGGCGCGGGAGTTCACCTACAATGAGCAGTTCTTC
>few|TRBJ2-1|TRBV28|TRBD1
CASSLPFFGDSYDEQFF
TGTGCCAGCAGTTTGCCTTTTTTCGGGGACAGCTACGATGAGCAGTTCTTC
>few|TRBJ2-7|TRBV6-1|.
CASSALRSYEQYF
TGTGCCAGCAGTGCCCTCAGATCCTACGAGCAGTACTTC
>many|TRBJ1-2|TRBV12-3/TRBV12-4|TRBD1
CASSLGTGGGWYGYTF
TGTGCCAGCAGTTTAGGGACAGGGGGCGGTTGGTATGGCTACACCTTC
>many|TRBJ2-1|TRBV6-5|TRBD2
CASTRTAGAVDEQFF
TGTGCCAGCACCCGAACAGCGGGAGCAGTCGATGAGCAGTTCTTC
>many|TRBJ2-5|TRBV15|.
CATSRDKVGQTQYF
TGTGCCACCAGCAGAGATAAGGTGGGGCAGACCCAGTACTTC
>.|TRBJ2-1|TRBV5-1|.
CASTQGYEQFF
TGCGCCAGCACCCAGGGGTATGAGCAGTTCTTC
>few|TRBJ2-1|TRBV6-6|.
CASSYAGSSYNEQFF
TGTGCCAGCAGTTACGCAGGGAGCTCCTACAATGAGCAGTTCTTC
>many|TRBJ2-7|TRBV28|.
CASKVTVGEQYF
TGTGCCAGCAAAGTGACAGTCGGGGAGCAGTACTTC
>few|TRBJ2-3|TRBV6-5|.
CASRRDGTDTQYF
TGTGCCAGCAGGCGGGACGGAACAGATACGCAGTATTTT
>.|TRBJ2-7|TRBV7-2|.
CASSPPIGRSSYEQYF
TGTGCCAGCAGCCCCCCAATTGGGAGGTCCTCCTACGAGCAGTACTTC
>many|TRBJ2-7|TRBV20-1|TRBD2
CSASRGGIYEQYF
TGCAGTGCTAGTCGGGGGGGTATCTACGAGCAGTACTTC
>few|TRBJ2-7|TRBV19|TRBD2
CASSANSGLAGKQYF
TGTGCCAGTAGCGCCAACTCGGGACTAGCGGGAAAGCAGTACTTC
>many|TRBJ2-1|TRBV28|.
CASSARGASRSYEQFF
TGTGCCAGCAGTGCTAGAGGGGCTAGTCGGAGTTATGAGCAGTTCTTC
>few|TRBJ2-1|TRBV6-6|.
CASSYTGRYYNEQFF
TGTGCCAGCAGTTACACGGGACGGTACTACAATGAGCAGTTCTTC
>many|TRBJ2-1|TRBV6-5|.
CASSYQRSNEQFF
TGTGCCAGCAGTTACCAGCGAAGCAATGAGCAGTTCTTC
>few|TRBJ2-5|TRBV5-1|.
CASSLTSTGETQYF
TGCGCCAGCAGCTTGACCTCGACTGGGGAGACCCAGTACTTC
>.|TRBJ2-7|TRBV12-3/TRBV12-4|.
CASSPHGGRPEQYF
TGTGCCAGCAGTCCGCACGGGGGGCGTCCCGAGCAGTACTTC
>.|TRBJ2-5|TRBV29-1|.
CSVETTSPWGSQETQYF
TGCAGCGTTGAGACAACTAGTCCCTGGGGTTCACAAGAGACCCAGTACTTC
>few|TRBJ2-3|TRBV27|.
CASSLTGMGTTPTDTQYF
TGTGCCAGCAGTCTCACAGGGATGGGGACGACTCCCACAGATACGCAGTATTTT
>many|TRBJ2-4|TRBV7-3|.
CASSLGAGNIQYF
TGTGCCAGCAGCTTAGGGGCCGGGAACATTCAGTACTTC
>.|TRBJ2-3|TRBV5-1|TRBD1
CASSLPNQQGAKDTQYF
TGCGCCAGCAGCTTGCCAAACCAACAGGGGGCGAAAGATACGCAGTATTTT
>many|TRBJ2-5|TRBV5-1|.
CASSFGGAQGETQYF
TGCGCCAGCAGCTTTGGCGGGGCGCAGGGAGAGACCCAGTACTTC